These 13 T cell receptor beta chains originate from one sample sequenced in a study of glioma-infiltrating T cells. Amplification of TCR alpha and beta CDR3 regions from RNA used iRepertoire nested multiplex PCR. MiXCR was run by TCRdb on the multiplex PCR reads, yielding one entry per CDR3 protein. This table holds 300,000 to 450,000 distinct CDR3 sequences, roughly two fifths found once. Sequenced: glioma tissue, nonneoplastic brain tissue, or PBMCs (not recorded which). These receptors were taken from a human donor with low-grade glioma or glioblastoma, undergoing nonglioma brain surgery, or in good health (not recorded which).

There are many counts of this clonotype. V gene TRBV28 combines with J gene TRBJ2-1; D might be TRBD2 (5 bases). The CDR3 is 15 residues long. Trimming left V 6 bases short and J 0 bases short, with 12 bases between. Looked up from germline, CDR1 is MDHEN and CDR2 is SYDVKM. The CDR3 sequence: CASRSDLNSYNEQFF. The CDR3, as DNA: TGTGCCAGCAGGTCGGACTTGAACTCCTACAATGAGCAGTTCTTC.

Regarding this clonotype: A much larger clone differs by one base, so this may be a read error. The chain has TRBV6-2 or TRBV6-3 and TRBJ2-7; D remains ambiguous. Trimming stripped 2 bases from V and 3 bases from J, with 8 bases between. Germline values: CDR1 MNHEY, CDR2 SVGEGT. The CDR3 runs 13 residues. CDR3 nucleotides: TGTGCCAGCAGTTACCTGGGTCACTACGAGCAGTACTTC. It is translated as CASSYLGHYEQYF.

To note about this clonotype: One junction end does not reproduce the germline sequence, and a read error may be involved. The chain is built from TRBV7-2 and TRBJ1-2; D not certain. Germline V gene data show CDR1 as SGHTA and CDR2 as FQGNSA. This CDR3 spans 14 amino acids. CDR3 in amino acids: CASSPLTTNYGCTF. The CDR3 DNA is TGTGCCAGCAGCCCCTTGACTACTAACTATGGCTGCACCTTC.

This clonotype occurred once. This chain links TRBV7-9 with TRBJ1-1; D is uncertain. Trimming took 5 bases from V and 3 from J, leaving 19 bases between them. Germline values: CDR1 SEHNR, CDR2 FQNEAQ (reference sequence). The CDR3 runs 16 residues. The CDR3 DNA reads TGTGCCAGCAGCCCGGAGGGTCCAACGGCGTACACTGAAGCTTTCTTT. Translated: CASSPEGPTAYTEAFF.

This clonotype was recorded a few times. J is TRBJ1-3 and V is TRBV19, with D tentatively TRBD1 (5 bases). There are 15 residues in the CDR3. The V gene's germline CDR1 is LNHDA and CDR2 SQIVND (reference sequence). The V gene lost 6 bases and the J gene lost 2 bases, with 14 bases spanning the gap. CDR3 sequence (DNA): TGTGCCAGTAGCTCCACCGGGACGCCTGGAAACACCATATATTTT. Translation: CASSSTGTPGNTIYF.

The chain is built from TRBV28 and TRBJ2-1; D tentatively fits TRBD1 or TRBD2 (6 bases each). The V gene lost 3 bases and the J gene lost 2 bases, with 14 bases spanning the gap. This CDR3 is 16 amino acids long. The germline V gene has CDR1 MDHEN and CDR2 SYDVKM. The CDR3 sequence: CASSLVRGATYNEQFF. CDR3 nucleotides: TGTGCCAGCAGTTTGGTAAGGGGGGCGACCTACAATGAGCAGTTCTTC.

The rearrangement joins TRBV7-3 to TRBJ2-2; D call uncertain. The CDR3 loop spans 15 amino acids. Trimming left V 3 bases short and J 0 bases short, with 8 bases between. The V gene's germline CDR1 is SGHTA and CDR2 FQGTGA. The CDR3: CASSFGTPNTGELFF. CDR3 nucleotides: TGTGCCAGCAGCTTCGGCACCCCGAACACCGGGGAGCTGTTTTTT.

The chain is built from TRBV6-1 and TRBJ1-2; D possibly corresponds to TRBD1 (6 bases). The CDR3 has 16 amino acids. Trimming pared 5 bases from V and 7 bases from J, leaving 23 bases between. Germline loops: CDR1 MNHNS, CDR2 SASEGT. CDR3 residues: CASSYLQGGVVGGYTF. The CDR3 DNA follows: TGTGCCAGCAGTTACTTACAGGGAGGAGTGGTCGGTGGCTACACCTTC.

Details on this clonotype: A read error is possible here, since a much larger clone lies one base away. The chain recombines TRBV20-1 with TRBJ2-5, with 7 bases that match TRBD2. The V gene end was trimmed by 2 bases and the J gene end by 11 bases; junction bases not matched to a gene: 14. CDR1 and CDR2 (germline): DFQATT, SNEGSKA (reference sequence). This CDR3 is built from 14 residues. CDR3 region: CSARRSGVYNEQYF. CDR3 DNA sequence: TGCAGTGCTAGACGGAGCGGGGTTTACAATGAGCAGTACTTC.

As for this clonotype: Compared with germline, one end of the junction differs, possibly owing to a read error. The V call is TRBV5-1, the J call TRBJ2-1, with TRBD1 matching over 7 bases. The CDR3 runs to 13 residues. In germline, CDR1 is SGHRS, CDR2 YFSETQ. The CDR3 reads CASSPGQYNEQLF. The CDR3 coding sequence is TGCGCCAGCAGCCCGGGACAGTACAATGAGCAGTTATTC.

This clonotype was detected ten times or more. The V call is TRBV25-1, the J call TRBJ1-6, with D unresolved. This CDR3 comprises 15 residues. Germline CDR1 is MGHDK and CDR2 is SYGVNS. V lost 6 bases to trimming and J lost 8 bases, with 17 bases between them. The CDR3 region is CASSPVVGEHSPLHF. CDR3 nucleotides: TGTGCCAGCAGCCCGGTGGTTGGGGAACATTCACCCCTCCACTTT.

A word on this clonotype: Lacking the conserved final phenylalanine or tryptophan, this CDR3 likely reflects a read error. This chain uses TRBV15 with TRBJ2-1; D remains ambiguous. Germline values: CDR1 LNHNV, CDR2 YYDKDF (reference sequence). This CDR3 region has 14 residues. With 0 bases removed from V and 4 bases from J, the gap between germline ends came to 7 bases. The DNA for the CDR3 is TGTGCCACCAGCAGAGATTTGAGTTACAATGAGCAGTTCTTA. Protein sequence: CATSRDLSYNEQFL.

The rearrangement uses TRBV4-1 and TRBJ1-3, with TRBD1 as a possible D gene (6 bases). The CDR3 spans 14 residues. The germline gives CDR1 MGHRA, CDR2 YSYEKL. Trimming cost V 7 bases and J 3 bases, with 13 bases left between them. In DNA form, the CDR3 reads TGCGCCAGCAACCACACAGGGCTTGGAAACACCATATATTTT. Its protein product is CASNHTGLGNTIYF.